Shown below are 22 T cell receptor beta chains from a single sample sequenced in a study of shared clonotypes between healthy human individuals. Using immunoSEQ multiplex PCR, the repertoire was profiled, and TCRdb retains in-frame clones only, with some absent. The sample shows about 120,000 clones, roughly two thirds of them seen only once. Source material: memory CD8+ T cells sorted from blood. The subset was: CD45RO+ cells pooled with CCR7-negative TemRA cells. These receptor sequences come from a woman aged 25 to 45 in good health.

This sequence joins TRBV6-5 and TRBJ2-7; D is undetermined. Trimming removed 4 bases at V and 4 bases at J, with 11 bases between. This CDR3 has 13 amino acids. Germline V CDR1 and CDR2: MNHEY, SVGAGI. The CDR3 here is CASSFSPPYEQYF. CDR3 in DNA: TGTGCCAGCAGTTTTTCCCCTCCGTACGAGCAGTACTTC.

V usage is TRBV2 and J usage is TRBJ2-7, with 10 bases that match TRBD1. CDR3 length: 16 amino acids. V lost 2 bases and J lost 3; bases outside the gene matches: 7. Germline CDR1 reads SNHLY; CDR2 reads FYNNEI. CDR3 DNA: TGTGCCAGCAGTGAAACTTATGGGACAGGGGACTACGAGCAGTACTTC. It specifies CASSETYGTGDYEQYF.

This chain joins TRBV5-1 and TRBJ1-1; 7 nucleotides match TRBD1. This CDR3 has 17 residues. After removal of 0 bases from V and 3 bases from J, the junction contained 11 bases not matched to a gene. Germline values: CDR1 SGHRS, CDR2 YFSETQ. The CDR3 DNA follows: TGCGCCAGCAGCTTGGTTTTTAAAAGGGGGCAGGACACTGAAGCTTTCTTT. Protein: CASSLVFKRGQDTEAFF.

The rearrangement uses TRBV27 and TRBJ1-5, with TRBD1 matching over 8 bases. V shed 2 bases, J shed 6 bases, and the junction held 12 bases outside the gene matches. The CDR3 is made up of 17 amino acids. Germline loops: CDR1 MNHEY, CDR2 SMNVEV (reference sequence). The CDR3 sequence is CASSLRGDRGKGQPQHF. CDR3 DNA sequence: TGTGCCAGCAGTTTAAGGGGTGACAGGGGCAAAGGTCAGCCCCAGCATTTT.

This clone was seen a few times. The chain employs TRBV2 and TRBJ1-2, with 8 bases aligning to TRBD1. The CDR3 totals 14 residues. Germline values: CDR1 SNHLY, CDR2 FYNNEI. V lost 8 bases and J lost 8; bases outside the gene matches: 13. CDR3 region: CASRRAGGSGGYTF. CDR3 sequence (DNA): TGTGCCAGCCGTAGGGCAGGGGGCTCTGGGGGCTACACCTTC.

This clone was detected only once. V is TRBV9 and J is TRBJ1-1; 8 bases line up with TRBD1. This CDR3 is built from 13 residues. Trimming at V came to 4 bases and at J to 6 bases, leaving 5 bases not matched to a gene. Germline CDR1 SGDLS, CDR2 YYNGEE. The CDR3 nucleotides are TGTGCCAGCAGCAACCTACAGGGGGCTGAAGCTTTCTTT. It yields the protein CASSNLQGAEAFF.

The chain employs TRBV28 and TRBJ2-7; 8 bases map to TRBD1. The CDR3 has 16 amino acids. Germline V gene sequence: CDR1 MDHEN, CDR2 SYDVKM. The junction had 17 bases not matched to a gene; V was cut back by 10 bases and J by 3 bases. CDR3 DNA: TGTGCCACCCAGACGCTCAGGACAGGGATTTTCTACGAGCAGTACTTC. Amino acids: CATQTLRTGIFYEQYF.

The chain recombines TRBV10-3 with TRBJ2-7; TRBD2 agrees at 12 bases. Germline V lookup: CDR1 ENHRY, CDR2 SYGVKD. The length of the CDR3 is 16 residues. V lost 2 bases and J lost 5; bases outside the gene matches: 7. In DNA form, the CDR3 reads TGTGCCATCAGTGAGCCGACTAGCGGGAGAAGAAACGAGCAGTACTTC. Protein: CAISEPTSGRRNEQYF.

The rearrangement links TRBV4-1 to TRBJ2-5; D unclear. The CDR3 extends over 13 amino acids. Trimming stripped 0 bases from V and 5 bases from J, with 7 bases between. Germline CDR1 and CDR2: MGHRA and YSYEKL. CDR3 coding DNA: TGCGCCAGCAGCCAAGATCCTCTTGAGACCCAGTACTTC. Translated, it gives CASSQDPLETQYF.

V and J are TRBV18 and TRBJ2-1, with TRBD1 matching 7 bases. The CDR3 totals 15 residues. J gave up 3 bases and V 3 bases, and 5 bases lay outside the gene matches. CDR1 is KGHSH, CDR2 LQKENI, per germline. CDR3 loop: CASSPRDSYYNEQFF. For the CDR3, the DNA is TGTGCCAGCTCACCTAGGGACAGCTACTACAATGAGCAGTTCTTC.

The V gene is TRBV27, the J gene TRBJ2-6; TRBD1 matches at 11 bases. This CDR3 is 21 amino acids long. The germline gives CDR1 MNHEY, CDR2 SMNVEV (reference sequence). The V segment lost 4 bases and the J segment 0 bases; nucleotides outside the gene matches: 14. In DNA, the CDR3 is TGTGCCAGCAGTTCCATCCCCCGGACAGGGGGCCCCCGCTCTGGGGCCAACGTCCTGACTTTC. Encoded protein: CASSSIPRTGGPRSGANVLTF.

J is TRBJ2-3 and V is TRBV14; the D gene is possibly TRBD1 (6 bases). Germline lookup yields CDR1 SGHDN and CDR2 FVKESK. The CDR3 sequence is 13 residues long. V was pared by 5 bases and J by 2 bases, with 8 bases between. The DNA for the CDR3 is TGTGCCAGCAGCTGGACAGCCACAGATACGCAGTATTTT. This gives the protein CASSWTATDTQYF.

The gene calls are TRBV6-1 and TRBJ2-5, with 11 positions matching TRBD2. This CDR3 has 13 amino acids. The germline CDR1 and CDR2 sequences are MNHNS and SASEGT. V was pared by 8 bases and J by 3 bases, with 2 bases of the junction left unmatched. The CDR3 region is CASELAGEETQYF. The CDR3 DNA sequence: TGTGCCAGCGAACTAGCGGGAGAAGAGACCCAGTACTTC.

This clone appeared a few times. V usage is TRBV7-8 and J usage is TRBJ2-2, with D possibly matching TRBD2 (5 bases). Germline V gene data show CDR1 as SGHVS and CDR2 as FQNEAQ. CDR3 length: 13 residues. V was shortened by 2 bases and J by 9 bases, with 10 bases between the two germline ends. For the CDR3, the DNA is TGTGCCAGCAGCTTAAGGAGGAGGTGGGAGCTGTTTTTT. Translation: CASSLRRRWELFF.

Points on this clone: This likely came from a read error, as a far larger clone is one base away. The chain recombines TRBV9 with TRBJ2-3, with D tentatively TRBD2 (5 bases). The CDR3 sequence is 14 residues long. Germline assignment: CDR1 SGDLS and CDR2 YYNGEE. Trimming pared 4 bases from V and 6 bases from J, leaving 15 bases between. Here the CDR3 DNA reads TGTGCCAGCAGCTTCGGAGGAAGGAGTGATACGCAGTATTTT. Its protein is CASSFGGRSDTQYF.

This chain links TRBV27 with TRBJ2-7; tentatively, D is TRBD1 (5 bases). V lost 6 bases, J lost 3 bases, and 9 bases lay in between. This CDR3 region has 12 residues. The germline CDR1 and CDR2 sequences are MNHEY and SMNVEV (reference sequence). DNA for the CDR3: TGTGCCAGCAGAGGGGCATTCTACGAGCAGTACTTC. Amino acids: CASRGAFYEQYF.

This clone has more than one count but fewer than ten. The rearrangement uses TRBV27 and TRBJ2-7; 7 bases agree with TRBD1. Trimming at V came to 7 bases and at J to 2 bases, leaving 5 bases not matched to a gene. This CDR3 contains 13 residues. The germline CDR1 and CDR2 sequences are MNHEY and SMNVEV (reference sequence). Written as DNA, the CDR3 is TGTGCCAGCAAGTTAGGGACAGCCTACGAGCAGTACTTC. Protein: CASKLGTAYEQYF.

The chain joins TRBV5-1 to TRBJ2-3; 10 bases align to TRBD2. CDR3 size: 16 residues. The V and J ends lost 4 bases and 0 bases, in that order; junction bases with no gene match: 5. Germline assignment: CDR1 SGHRS and CDR2 YFSETQ. Written as DNA, the CDR3 is TGCGCCAGCAGCCCGACTAGCGGGTCTAGCACAGATACGCAGTATTTT. This codes for CASSPTSGSSTDTQYF.

The V and J genes are TRBV25-1 and TRBJ2-3; no definite D call. CDR3 length equals 16 residues. Looked up from germline, CDR1 is MGHDK and CDR2 is SYGVNS. V gave up 2 bases and J gave up 0 bases, with 12 bases separating them. In DNA, the CDR3 is TGTGCCAGCAGTGAAAGGGCTGACGGGAGCACAGATACGCAGTATTTT. This encodes CASSERADGSTDTQYF.

Comment on this clone: A much larger clonotype is one base distant, so this may be a read error. V and J are TRBV13 and TRBJ1-5; tentative D call: TRBD1 (6 bases). Germline CDR1 is PRHDT and CDR2 is FYEKMQ (reference sequence). This CDR3 spans 14 amino acids. In DNA, the CDR3 is TGCGCCAGCAGCCAAGTAGCGGACAGACAGCCCCAGCATTTT. Translation gives CASSQVADRQPQHF.

The chain recombines TRBV6-5 with TRBJ2-2; 8 bases are a match to TRBD2. The CDR3 has 15 residues. Germline CDR1 and CDR2: MNHEY and SVGAGI. The J segment lost 7 bases and the V segment lost 2 bases, leaving 6 bases of the junction unmatched. The CDR3 reads CASSYPGGPDGELFF. The CDR3 DNA follows: TGTGCCAGCAGTTACCCGGGAGGGCCAGACGGGGAGCTGTTTTTT.

This chain joins TRBV6-4 and TRBJ2-7; 11 nucleotides align to TRBD2. Looked up from germline, CDR1 is MRHNA and CDR2 is SNTAGT. The trim removed 2 bases at V and 4 bases at J, leaving 13 bases unmatched. This CDR3 region has 18 residues. Here the CDR3 DNA reads TGTGCCAGCAGTGACGTTCTAGCGGGAGGAACGTGTCTATACGAGCAGTACTTC. Protein product: CASSDVLAGGTCLYEQYF.